This T cell receptor beta chain was profiled in a study of blood T cells in healthy people across ages. Through a sample-barcoded 5' primer and a J-beta primer mix, a second PCR was run for about 6 to 12 cycles. Every cDNA was tagged by a template-switch adaptor with 12 random nucleotides. TCRdb passed the 5' RACE reads through MiXCR, listing each CDR3 protein once. Found here are 540,000 or so distinct CDR3 sequences, less than 60% of them singletons; the top ten hold roughly 24%. The V and J ends lost 3 bases and 7 bases, in that order; junction bases with no gene match: 0. CDR3 size: 12 residues. The germline V gene has CDR1 SGHTA and CDR2 FQGNSA.

The V gene is TRBV7-2, the J gene TRBJ2-4, with 7 nucleotides matching TRBD2. The source material was blood. The sequence was collected from an elderly man in good health. CDR3 in amino acids: CASSFSGNIQYF. Written as DNA, the CDR3 is TGTGCCAGCAGCTTTAGCGGGAACATTCAGTACTTC.